One and the same sample provided the 26 T cell receptor beta chains below, sequenced in a study of PD-1 blockade in classical Hodgkin lymphoma. Described time point: cycle 4 day 1 (C4D1), after six to seven weeks of nivolumab. Relapse after autologous stem cell transplantation occurred in every patient, and brentuximab vedotin exposure varied. Magnetic negative selection was used to purify CD4+ T cells from thawed PBMCs. Some clones are missing from TCRdb's copy, which holds only in-frame ones; the method was immunoSEQ multiplex PCR. Of roughly 30,000 clones listed, around 84% were seen once; the top ten hold over 0.75%. This sample comprised CD4+ T cells from blood, obtained before the fourth cycle of nivolumab. Every receptor here comes from a human donor with classical Hodgkin lymphoma.

The chain links TRBV7-2 to TRBJ2-1, with D perhaps matching TRBD2 (6 bases). The CDR3 spans 15 residues. The V and J ends lost 1 base and 3 bases respectively, with 10 bases between them. Germline CDR1 SGHTA, CDR2 FQGNSA. The CDR3 loop is CASSLDIAVYNEQFF. The CDR3 bases are TGTGCCAGCAGCTTAGACATAGCGGTCTACAATGAGCAGTTCTTC.

The chain has TRBV19 and TRBJ1-6; 9 bases fit TRBD1. The CDR3 runs 16 residues. Trimming at V came to 7 bases and at J to 5 bases, leaving 9 bases not matched to a gene. CDR1 LNHDA and CDR2 SQIVND come from the germline V gene (reference sequence). The CDR3 spells CASTVTGGMNNSPLHF. As DNA, the CDR3 is TGTGCCAGTACCGTGACAGGGGGGATGAATAATTCACCCCTCCACTTT. Full variable domain (outside the CDR3, taken from reference TRBV19 and TRBJ1-6): DGGITQSPKYLFRKEGQNVTLSCEQNLNHDAMYWYRQDPGQGLRLIYYSQIVNDFQKGDIAEGYSVSREKKESFPLTVTSAQKNPTAFYLCASTVTGGMNNSPLHFGNGTRLTVT.

The chain has TRBV5-1 and TRBJ2-7; TRBD1 might be the D (5 bases). Germline-derived CDR1 and CDR2 are SGHRS and YFSETQ. The CDR3 is 14 amino acids. The V gene lost 0 bases and the J gene lost 5 bases, with 12 bases spanning the gap. DNA of the CDR3: TGCGCCAGCAGCTTGGACGGCAGGGCCCACGAGCAGTACTTC. Translated, it gives CASSLDGRAHEQYF.

The chain has TRBV19 and TRBJ2-2, with D hard to call. Germline V gene lookup returns CDR1 LNHDA and CDR2 SQIVND (reference sequence). Trimming removed 3 bases at V and 7 bases at J, with 9 bases between. CDR3 length: 13 amino acids. The DNA of the CDR3 is TGTGCCAGTAGTATTTTGGTTTACGGGGAGCTGTTTTTT. This translates into CASSILVYGELFF.

The chain has TRBV19 and TRBJ2-3; D is undetermined. The CDR3 sequence is 14 residues long. Germline V lookup: CDR1 LNHDA, CDR2 SQIVND (reference sequence). Trimming stripped 3 bases from V and 2 bases from J, with 9 bases between. Written as DNA, the CDR3 is TGTGCCAGTAGTATCCCATACACCACAGATACGCAGTATTTT. The encoded protein is CASSIPYTTDTQYF.

The rearrangement links TRBV7-9 to TRBJ2-7; TRBD1 might be the D (6 bases). CDR1 is SEHNR and CDR2 is FQNEAQ in the germline V gene (reference sequence). The V and J ends lost 0 bases and 2 bases respectively, with 11 bases between them. This CDR3 has 15 residues. The CDR3 sequence is CASSLAAGVAYEQYF. CDR3 DNA: TGTGCCAGCAGCTTAGCGGCAGGGGTCGCCTACGAGCAGTACTTC.

The chain recombines TRBV6-1 with TRBJ1-6; TRBD1 aligns across 7 bases. The CDR3 has 14 residues. Germline CDR1 is MNHNS and CDR2 is SASEGT. V gave up 5 bases and J gave up 8 bases; unmatched junction bases: 6. The CDR3 DNA reads as TGTGCCAGCAGTTTCCAGGGGGACGATTCACCCCTCCACTTT. Translated, it gives CASSFQGDDSPLHF.

The chain recombines TRBV30 with TRBJ2-5, with D possibly matching TRBD1 (5 bases). The CDR3 runs to 12 residues. The germline V gene has CDR1 GTSNPN and CDR2 SVGIG (reference sequence). V was clipped by 4 bases and J by 3 bases, with 9 bases between them. CDR3 amino acids: CAWTSREETQYF. Here the CDR3 DNA reads TGTGCCTGGACTTCCAGGGAAGAGACCCAGTACTTC.

This chain uses TRBV5-1 with TRBJ2-5, with D maybe TRBD2 (5 bases). Germline V gene lookup returns CDR1 SGHRS and CDR2 YFSETQ. There are 17 residues in the CDR3. Trimming shortened V by 4 bases and J by 4 bases, and 23 bases separated the two germline ends. The CDR3 sequence: CASSPRPRVGLGETQYF. The CDR3 DNA reads TGCGCCAGCAGCCCCCGGCCGAGGGTTGGGCTGGGAGAGACCCAGTACTTC.

The CDR3 spells CASSDWRQGYNQPQHF. The CDR3 coding sequence is TGTGCCAGCTCGGATTGGAGACAGGGCTACAATCAGCCCCAGCATTTT. This sequence joins TRBV19 and TRBJ1-5; 7 bases match TRBD1. After removal of 9 bases from V and 3 bases from J, the junction contained 14 bases not matched to a gene. Germline CDR1 LNHDA, CDR2 SQIVND (reference sequence). CDR3 length: 16 residues.

This rearrangement joins TRBV30 to TRBJ1-6, with D possibly matching TRBD1 (5 bases). The CDR3 contains 14 residues. Germline loops: CDR1 GTSNPN, CDR2 SVGIG (reference sequence). The V gene lost 3 bases and the J gene lost 8 bases, with 14 bases spanning the gap. CDR3 amino acids: CAWSPDRNDSPLHF. In nucleotides, the CDR3 is TGTGCCTGGAGCCCCGACAGAAACGATTCACCCCTCCACTTT. Together with reference TRBV30 and TRBJ1-6, the CDR3 gives the full variable domain: SQTIHQWPATLVQPVGSPLSLECTVEGTSNPNLYWYRQAAGRGLQLLFYSVGIGQISSEVPQNLSASRPQDRQFILSSKKLLLSDSGFYLCAWSPDRNDSPLHFGNGTRLTVT.

This rearrangement joins TRBV6-6 to TRBJ2-7; TRBD2 matches at 16 bases. Germline trimming cut 5 bases from V and 11 bases from J; bases unmatched to any gene: 9. Per the germline V gene, CDR1 is MNHNY and CDR2 is SVGAGI (reference sequence). This CDR3 has 15 residues. CDR3 sequence reads: CASSPPGTSGGAEYF. CDR3 in DNA: TGTGCCAGCAGTCCGCCCGGGACTAGCGGGGGGGCCGAGTACTTC.

The J gene is TRBJ2-3, the V gene TRBV18; perhaps TRBD2 as D (6 bases). CDR1 and CDR2 from the germline V gene are KGHSH and LQKENI. Trimming shortened V by 6 bases and J by 0 bases, and 19 bases separated the two germline ends. The CDR3 sequence is 17 residues long. The CDR3 sequence: CASSRHAGLTSTDTQYF. The CDR3 DNA reads as TGTGCCAGCTCCAGGCACGCGGGATTAACTAGCACAGATACGCAGTATTTT.

This rearrangement joins TRBV19 to TRBJ1-5, with 9 nucleotides matching TRBD1. Per germline, CDR1 LNHDA and CDR2 SQIVND (reference sequence). J gave up 6 bases and V 9 bases, and 15 bases lay outside the gene matches. The CDR3 is 16 residues long. CDR3 residues: CASTRGQGINFQPQHF. The CDR3 DNA reads TGTGCCAGCACTCGTGGACAGGGGATTAACTTTCAGCCCCAGCATTTT.

The rearrangement joins TRBV28 to TRBJ1-3; possible D gene TRBD1, 5 bases. Germline CDR1 MDHEN, CDR2 SYDVKM. With 7 bases removed from V and 3 bases from J, the gap between germline ends came to 16 bases. The CDR3 contains 15 residues. CDR3 DNA sequence: TGTGCCAGCACCGTCTGGGGGGAGCGTGGAAACACCATATATTTT. It encodes CASTVWGERGNTIYF. Combining the CDR3 with reference TRBV28 and TRBJ1-3 gives the whole variable domain DVKVTQSSRYLVKRTGEKVFLECVQDMDHENMFWYRQDPGLGLRLIYFSYDVKMKEKGDIPEGYSVSREKKERFSLILESASTNQTSMYLCASTVWGERGNTIYFGEGSWLTVV.

This chain connects TRBV11-2 to TRBJ1-6, with 7 bases identical to TRBD1. In germline, CDR1 is SGHAT, CDR2 FQNNGV. V shed 3 bases, J shed 8 bases, and the junction held 7 bases outside the gene matches. The CDR3 runs to 15 residues. CDR3 residues: CASSFAGGRDSPLHF. DNA for the CDR3: TGTGCCAGCAGCTTTGCAGGGGGACGGGATTCACCCCTCCACTTT.

This chain joins TRBV30 and TRBJ1-1; tentatively, D is TRBD1 (6 bases). From germline, CDR1 is GTSNPN and CDR2 SVGIG (reference sequence). The CDR3 spans 15 residues. V shed 8 bases and J shed 1 base, with 20 bases lying between them. This chain's CDR3 is CAALRGAGRNTEAFF. CDR3 DNA sequence: TGTGCCGCCTTAAGGGGGGCAGGGAGGAACACTGAAGCTTTCTTT.

This sequence joins TRBV2 and TRBJ2-2; TRBD2 might be the D (6 bases). The V and J ends lost 5 bases and 0 bases respectively, with 13 bases between them. Per germline, CDR1 SNHLY and CDR2 FYNNEI. The CDR3 sequence is 16 residues long. In nucleotides, the CDR3 is TGTGCCAGCAGTAAAACTAGCCCCCCGAACACCGGGGAGCTGTTTTTT. It is translated as CASSKTSPPNTGELFF.

The CDR3 protein is CATRTGPETQYF. The CDR3 nucleotides are TGTGCCACCAGGACAGGCCCCGAGACCCAGTACTTC. The gene calls are TRBV19 and TRBJ2-5; 7 nucleotides align to TRBD1. CDR1 and CDR2 from the germline V gene are LNHDA and SQIVND (reference sequence). The J segment lost 5 bases and the V segment lost 10 bases, leaving 7 bases of the junction unmatched. The CDR3 covers 12 residues.

CDR3 sequence reads: CAIAMDREGDTIYF. For the CDR3, the DNA is TGTGCCATCGCGATGGACCGAGAAGGGGACACCATATATTTT. V usage is TRBV10-3 and J usage is TRBJ1-3; possible D gene TRBD1, 5 bases. This CDR3 is 14 amino acids long. From germline, CDR1 is ENHRY and CDR2 SYGVKD. The V end was cut by 8 bases, the J end by 8 bases, with 19 bases between.

V usage is TRBV4-2 and J usage is TRBJ1-1; 7 nucleotides match TRBD1. V gave up 3 bases and J gave up 4 bases; unmatched junction bases: 8. The CDR3 is 15 amino acids. CDR1 is LGHNA and CDR2 is YNFKEQ in the germline V gene. CDR3 DNA sequence: TGTGCCAGCAGCCAGACAGGGTGGGGGGGCACTGAAGCTTTCTTT. Translated: CASSQTGWGGTEAFF.

As DNA, the CDR3 is TGTGCCAGTAAATGGGACAGGGGTAGCGATGAGCAGTTCTTC. Its protein product is CASKWDRGSDEQFF. The chain carries TRBV19 and TRBJ2-1, with 10 nucleotides matching TRBD1. There are 14 residues in the CDR3. Losses at the gene ends were 7 bases for V and 8 bases for J; bases not matched to a gene: 8. The V gene's germline CDR1 is LNHDA and CDR2 SQIVND (reference sequence).

This sequence joins TRBV7-8 and TRBJ2-3; D may be TRBD2 (6 bases). Germline CDR1 reads SGHVS; CDR2 reads FQNEAQ. V lost 1 base, J lost 2 bases, and 16 bases lay in between. This CDR3 comprises 17 residues. CDR3 sequence reads: CASSLVYRTINTDTQYF. CDR3 nucleotide sequence: TGTGCCAGCAGCTTAGTTTATCGGACTATTAACACAGATACGCAGTATTTT.

This chain joins TRBV25-1 and TRBJ2-7; D gene ambiguous. This CDR3 contains 12 residues. Germline V lookup: CDR1 MGHDK, CDR2 SYGVNS. V was clipped by 4 bases and J by 6 bases, with 10 bases between them. The CDR3 coding sequence is TGTGCCAGCAGTGTAGGTGTGGGCGAGCAGTACTTC. Amino acids: CASSVGVGEQYF.

J is TRBJ2-1 and V is TRBV19; 10 bases map to TRBD1. This CDR3 is 16 amino acids long. The V gene end was trimmed by 4 bases and the J gene end by 9 bases; junction bases not matched to a gene: 12. Per the germline V gene, CDR1 is LNHDA and CDR2 is SQIVND (reference sequence). CDR3 DNA: TGTGCCAGTAGTACCCTATCCGGGACAGGGGCAGGTGAGCAGTTCTTC. It yields the protein CASSTLSGTGAGEQFF.

The chain is built from TRBV2 and TRBJ1-5; D unresolved. The CDR3 runs 16 residues. Germline V gene sequence: CDR1 SNHLY, CDR2 FYNNEI. Trimming shortened V by 6 bases and J by 4 bases, and 19 bases separated the two germline ends. In DNA form, the CDR3 reads TGTGCCAGCAGGGACCCTATCAACAAAGGAAATCAGCCCCAGCATTTT. This gives the protein CASRDPINKGNQPQHF. The complete variable domain, with remaining parts taken from reference TRBV2 and TRBJ1-5, reads EPEVTQTPSHQVTQMGQEVILRCVPISNHLYFYWYRQILGQKVEFLVSFYNNEISEKSEIFDDQFSVERPDGSNFTLKIRSTKLEDSAMYFCASRDPINKGNQPQHFGDGTRLSIL.